These 7 T cell receptor beta chains originate from one sample sequenced in a study of CD8 T cells in Susac syndrome. The authors reverse transcribed roughly 0.5 to 1 ug RNA with random hexamers. MiXCR, applied by TCRdb to the immunoSEQ multiplex PCR reads, yields one record per CDR3 protein. The repertoire holds about 180,000 distinct CDR3 sequences, with roughly 94% as singletons. Sequences were obtained from CD4+ T cells from PBMCs. Receptor source: a human donor with Susac syndrome.

The gene calls are TRBV2 and TRBJ2-1; D unclear. The length of the CDR3 is 16 residues. Trimming left V 6 bases short and J 0 bases short, with 15 bases between. Germline V gene lookup returns CDR1 SNHLY and CDR2 FYNNEI. The CDR3 nucleotides read TGTGCCAGCAGGGCAGGCGTCTCAAGCTCCTACAATGAGCAGTTCTTC. Translated, it gives CASRAGVSSSYNEQFF.

This clonotype appeared once. The V gene is TRBV20-1, the J gene TRBJ2-7; D is perhaps TRBD2 (6 bases). V was cut by 0 bases and J by 6 bases, with 9 bases left in between. The CDR3 is 12 amino acids. CDR1 is DFQATT, CDR2 SNEGSKA, per germline (reference sequence). The CDR3 DNA sequence: TGCAGTGCTAGAGATCCGGGGGTCGAGCAGTACTTC. The encoded protein is CSARDPGVEQYF.

The chain uses TRBV29-1 and TRBJ1-2; 10 nucleotides agree with TRBD1. Trimming at V came to 3 bases and at J to 7 bases, leaving 5 bases not matched to a gene. CDR1 and CDR2 from the germline V gene are SQVTM and ANQGSEA. The CDR3 contains 13 residues. The CDR3 DNA sequence: TGCAGCGTTGACGACAGGGGGCAAGGTGGCTACACCTTC. It encodes CSVDDRGQGGYTF.

The V and J genes are TRBV7-9 and TRBJ2-7; 10 bases map to TRBD1. The J segment lost 3 bases and the V segment lost 5 bases, leaving 7 bases of the junction unmatched. The CDR3 covers 15 residues. Germline CDR1 SEHNR, CDR2 FQNEAQ (reference sequence). In nucleotides, the CDR3 is TGTGCCAGCAGCGATCCGGGACAGGGGATCTACGAGCAGTACTTC. Its translation is CASSDPGQGIYEQYF.

The rearrangement uses TRBV5-1 and TRBJ2-7, with 8 bases aligning to TRBD2. After removal of 2 bases from V and 2 bases from J, the junction contained 9 bases not matched to a gene. The CDR3 sequence is 16 residues long. Germline lookup yields CDR1 SGHRS and CDR2 YFSETQ. CDR3 sequence reads: CASSFRSERGPYEQYF. Written as DNA, the CDR3 is TGCGCCAGCAGCTTTAGGTCAGAGCGGGGGCCCTACGAGCAGTACTTC. Full variable domain (missing parts from reference TRBV5-1 and TRBJ2-7): KAGVTQTPRYLIKTRGQQVTLSCSPISGHRSVSWYQQTPGQGLQFLFEYFSETQRNKGNFPGRFSGRQFSNSRSEMNVSTLELGDSALYLCASSFRSERGPYEQYFGPGTRLTVT.

This chain joins TRBV12-3 or TRBV12-4 and TRBJ2-1; 7 positions agree with TRBD1. The length of the CDR3 is 16 residues. Unmatched junction bases numbered 16, after V lost 5 bases and J lost 9 bases. CDR3 nucleotides: TGTGCCAGCAGTGCCACAGGGGATCTCTACGGTAGTGAGCAGTTCTTC. The encoded protein is CASSATGDLYGSEQFF.

The chain recombines TRBV4-2 with TRBJ2-3; 11 nucleotides match TRBD2. CDR1 and CDR2 (germline): LGHNA, YNFKEQ. This CDR3 spans 14 amino acids. The V segment lost 6 bases and the J segment 4 bases; nucleotides outside the gene matches: 3. The CDR3 loop is CASSTSGSSDTQYF. CDR3 DNA: TGTGCCAGCAGTACTAGCGGGAGCTCAGATACGCAGTATTTT.